Listed below are T cell receptor beta chains from one sample, sequenced in a study of blood T cell repertoires in COVID-19. Method: immunoSEQ multiplex PCR; TCRdb's copy keeps in-frame clones and lacks some. The table lists around 99,000 clones, about 79% of them singletons. The specimen sequenced was peripheral blood. These receptors were taken from a woman aged 80 or older with active or convalescent COVID-19. Each CDR3 is given with its conserved first and last residue. Not every row has a clone size; where given, it reads once, few, many or a size class.

V: TRBV28; J: TRBJ2-7; size: .; CDR3: CASSQQGSGYEQYF
V: TRBV5-3; J: TRBJ1-2; size: .; CDR3: CARSLARQGGGYTF
V: TRBV28; J: TRBJ1-1; size: few; CDR3: CASSNPQMNTEAFF
V: TRBV14; J: TRBJ2-2; size: .; CDR3: CASSQIRPKWTSEAGELFF
V: TRBV11-2; J: TRBJ2-3; size: .; CDR3: CASSLLGRGRGTDTQYF
V: TRBV29-1; J: TRBJ1-5; size: once; CDR3: CSVAQDTESAPQHF
V: TRBV5-6; J: TRBJ2-1; size: .; CDR3: CASSLGTHNEQFF
V: TRBV14; J: TRBJ2-1; size: .; CDR3: CASRSTSGSYNEQFF
V: TRBV30; J: TRBJ2-2; size: .; CDR3: CAWAVNTGELFF
V: TRBV9; J: TRBJ2-1; size: .; CDR3: CASEGSYNEQFF
V: TRBV6-5; J: TRBJ2-1; size: .; CDR3: CASSYEAWYNEQFF
V: TRBV19; J: TRBJ2-3; size: .; CDR3: CASSTLDRVRDTQYF
V: TRBV20-1; J: TRBJ2-3; size: .; CDR3: CIAGDTQYF
V: TRBV2; J: TRBJ2-7; size: .; CDR3: CASRPRWLQEGYEQYF
V: TRBV6-6; J: TRBJ1-2; size: .; CDR3: CASSGQATGGYTF
V: TRBV5-1; J: TRBJ2-1; size: .; CDR3: CASSLAWGRLSSYNEQFF
V: TRBV14; J: TRBJ2-1; size: .; CDR3: CASSQGLAGLTEQFF
V: TRBV20-1; J: TRBJ2-7; size: .; CDR3: CSARSGHEQYF
V: TRBV5-8; J: TRBJ2-1; size: once; CDR3: CASRTGLAGAFYNEQFF
V: TRBV29-1; J: TRBJ1-1; size: .; CDR3: CSVGLGRGTEAFF
V: TRBV9; J: TRBJ2-7; size: .; CDR3: CASSVAGTSGTYEQYF
V: TRBV6-4; J: TRBJ1-6; size: .; CDR3: CASSDSRRGYNSPLHF
V: TRBV19; J: TRBJ2-1; size: once; CDR3: CASSIFLENNEQFF
V: TRBV18; J: TRBJ2-1; size: .; CDR3: CASSQTSGRAYEQFF
V: TRBV19; J: TRBJ1-5; size: few; CDR3: CASSPERYRVNQPQHF
V: TRBV5-1; J: TRBJ2-3; size: once; CDR3: CASSPHSGRITDTQYF
V: TRBV5-1; J: TRBJ2-7; size: .; CDR3: CASSQGRQGSYEQYF
V: TRBV6-5; J: TRBJ1-4; size: .; CDR3: CASSRLRDEKLFF
V: TRBV4-1; J: TRBJ2-2; size: .; CDR3: CASSQVGSRTGELFF
V: TRBV7-2; J: TRBJ2-5; size: once; CDR3: CASSFGQVETQYF
V: TRBV7-2; J: TRBJ2-3; size: once; CDR3: CASSKGPVGLAGDTQYF
V: TRBV2; J: TRBJ1-4; size: .; CDR3: CASSGGREGQFF